A single TCR beta chain is shown here with its context. One Seattle source followed patients from active infection through their disease course. In the source study's methods: Counts of nucleated cells, estimated from reference gene primer amplification, were obtained. Generated by immunoSEQ multiplex PCR, the TCRdb table keeps only in-frame clones and is missing some. V and J calls and clone size come straight from that table; D and trimming were deduced from the DNA. The sample lists over 150,000 clones; approximately 86% were seen once. The source of the sample is a study of blood T cell repertoires in COVID-19. Germline CDR1 reads SGHNT; CDR2 reads YYREEE (reference sequence). V was clipped by 5 bases and J by 7 bases; unmatched bases: 7. There are 16 residues in the CDR3.

The source of this sequence is a woman of 80 years or more with COVID-19, enrolled during active disease. The V gene is TRBV5-4, the J gene TRBJ2-6, with 12 bases matching TRBD1. The specimen was peripheral blood. The CDR3 reads CASRPGTGGGANVLTF. The CDR3 nucleotides are TGTGCCAGCAGACCCGGGACAGGGGGCGGAGCCAACGTCCTGACTTTC.